This TCR beta chain was found in a study of T cell changes during pregnancy in multiple sclerosis. TCRdb keeps only in-frame clones here, not all; method: immunoSEQ multiplex PCR. This table has roughly 60,000 clones, less than 95% appearing once. A single count supports this clone. Sequenced material: peripheral blood, taken in the second trimester of pregnancy. This clonotype was obtained from a female donor in good health, enrolled as a control in a pregnancy study.

CDR3: CASSPLGDINYGYTF. Here the CDR3 DNA reads TGCGCCAGCAGCCCATTGGGGGACATCAACTATGGCTACACCTTC. The chain employs TRBV5-1 and TRBJ1-2; D is perhaps TRBD1 (6 bases). Trimming took off 4 bases at V and 2 bases at J, with 15 bases between the two ends. The CDR3 loop spans 15 amino acids. CDR1 is SGHRS and CDR2 is YFSETQ in the germline V gene.